This TCR beta chain came from a study of neurological immune-mediated disorders. 5'RACE generated cDNA with 10-nucleotide random UMIs. TCRdb itself ran the 5' RACE reads through MiXCR, one entry per CDR3 protein. The table lists roughly 89,000 distinct CDR3 sequences, about 2.5% of them singletons. Preparation of the unsorted libraries drew on 2 million PBMCs stored at -80 C. In this sample, this clonotype turned up many times. With a much larger clone just one base away, this may be a read error. The sequence was obtained from a young woman with multiple sclerosis. The specimen sequenced was PBMCs.

The CDR3 DNA reads TGTGCCATCAGGGCGCATAATTCACCCCTCAACTTT. It specifies CAIRAHNSPLNF. The genes are TRBV10-3 and TRBJ1-6; D not certain. This CDR3 is built from 12 residues. Germline V lookup: CDR1 ENHRY, CDR2 SYGVKD.